The 14 T cell receptor beta chains listed next were all sequenced from one sample in a study of CD8+ T cells in alopecia areata (dated by TCRdb to the late 2010s). Library prep was done by the immunoSEQ multiplex PCR assay. For TCR sequencing, RNA was extracted from every sample and reverse transcribed into cDNA to serve as template. In TCRdb, the immuneACCESS table is reduced to in-frame sequences with V and J assigned. These tables do not hold every clone; where another copy was compared, an unresolved V gene accounts for under half, and the others remain unexplained. Here the sample has approximately 180,000 clones; over 50% occur a single time. The ten largest clones represent approximately 14% of the sample. In the paper's terms, the time point label means: baseline before oral tofacitinib. This specimen was CD4+ T cells sorted from blood, taken at week 0. Source of these receptors: a human donor with alopecia areata.

Remarks on this clone: Other DNA variants within this sample encode the same CDR3. The chain recombines TRBV5-1 with TRBJ2-5; D remains unclear. Germline-derived CDR1 and CDR2 are SGHRS and YFSETQ. V was shortened by 0 bases and J by 4 bases, with 4 bases between the two germline ends. The CDR3 covers 12 residues. Here the CDR3 reads CASSLVGETQYF. In DNA form, the CDR3 reads TGCGCCAGCAGCTTGGTTGGAGAGACCCAGTACTTC.

The chain has TRBV7-3 and TRBJ1-1; D gene uncertain. Germline V CDR1 and CDR2: SGHTA, FQGTGA. The CDR3 covers 13 residues. Trimming stripped 4 bases from V and 4 bases from J, with 10 bases between. This CDR3 is CASSYGLATEAFF. CDR3 nucleotides: TGTGCCAGCAGCTATGGACTGGCCACTGAAGCTTTCTTT.

In its sample, this clone was seen a few times. This chain connects TRBV11-2 to TRBJ2-1; D is perhaps TRBD1 or TRBD2 (5 bases each). With 0 bases removed from V and 16 bases from J, the gap between germline ends came to 16 bases. The length of the CDR3 is 13 residues. Germline loops: CDR1 SGHAT, CDR2 FQNNGV. CDR3 nucleotide sequence: TGTGCCAGCAGCTTAGACCGGGACCGCGGGTTCTTCTTC. Protein: CASSLDRDRGFFF.

On this clone itself: The sample carries other DNA sequences with the same CDR3. This chain joins TRBV29-1 and TRBJ1-1; perhaps TRBD1 as D (6 bases). The CDR3 contains 11 residues. V dropped 4 bases and J dropped 5 bases, with 8 bases sitting between them. Germline values: CDR1 SQVTM, CDR2 ANQGSEA. CDR3: CSVGGGTEAFF. In DNA, the CDR3 is TGCAGCGTTGGAGGGGGGACTGAAGCTTTCTTT.

The rearrangement links TRBV5-1 to TRBJ1-2, with 8 bases that match TRBD1. The CDR3 is 16 residues long. V was pared by 4 bases and J by 6 bases, with 14 bases of the junction left unmatched. Germline CDR1 reads SGHRS; CDR2 reads YFSETQ. In nucleotides, the CDR3 is TGCGCCAGCAGCCCCCGTCCCCTGACAGGGGAGGATGGCTACACCTTC. Its protein is CASSPRPLTGEDGYTF.

This clone was seen a few times. The CDR3 protein is CASSWSTKEAFF. As DNA, the CDR3 is TGTGCCAGTAGTTGGAGCACTAAGGAAGCTTTCTTT. The genes are TRBV19 and TRBJ1-1; no clear D. The CDR3 has 12 residues. The V end lost 5 bases, the J end lost 8 bases, and 12 bases lay between the germline ends. Germline V gene data show CDR1 as LNHDA and CDR2 as SQIVND (reference sequence).

This clone was counted a few times. The chain couples TRBV14 to TRBJ1-2; weak D call: TRBD1 (6 bases). The germline V gene has CDR1 SGHDN and CDR2 FVKESK. The V gene lost 1 base and the J gene lost 6 bases, with 15 bases spanning the gap. The CDR3 is 15 amino acids. This chain's CDR3 is CASSQGLVRGDGYTF. DNA of the CDR3: TGTGCCAGCAGCCAAGGTCTGGTCAGGGGAGATGGCTACACCTTC. Full variable domain (rest looked up from reference TRBV14 and TRBJ1-2): EAGVTQFPSHSVIEKGQTVTLRCDPISGHDNLYWYRRVMGKEIKFLLHFVKESKQDESGMPNNRFLAERTGGTYSTLKVQPAELEDSGVYFCASSQGLVRGDGYTFGSGTRLTVV.

The chain combines TRBV7-2 with TRBJ2-3; a possible D gene is TRBD2 (7 bases). Germline lookup yields CDR1 SGHTA and CDR2 FQGNSA. The CDR3 loop spans 16 amino acids. V lost 3 bases and J 5 bases, leaving 18 bases between the germline ends. The chain's CDR3 is CASSLFGLGGQDTQYF. CDR3 coding DNA: TGTGCCAGCAGCTTGTTCGGGTTGGGGGGGCAAGATACGCAGTATTTT. The full variable domain, completed using reference TRBV7-2 and TRBJ2-3, is GAGVSQSPSNKVTEKGKDVELRCDPISGHTALYWYRQSLGQGLEFLIYFQGNSAPDKSGLPSDRFSAERTGGSVSTLTIQRTQQEDSAVYLCASSLFGLGGQDTQYFGPGTRLTVL.

This clone was seen only once. The chain combines TRBV5-4 with TRBJ2-5; a weak D match, TRBD2 (5 bases). In germline, CDR1 is SGHNT, CDR2 YYREEE (reference sequence). Trimming pared 2 bases from V and 2 bases from J, leaving 10 bases between. There are 14 residues in the CDR3. CDR3 bases: TGTGCCAGCAGCTTTCGAGGACTTCAAGAGACCCAGTACTTC. This encodes CASSFRGLQETQYF.

The V and J genes are TRBV5-6 and TRBJ1-1; D remains ambiguous. The ends were cut back, 2 bases at V and 3 bases at J, with 8 bases in the middle. The CDR3 consists of 13 residues. Germline CDR1 SGHDT, CDR2 YYEEEE. CDR3 coding DNA: TGTGCCAGCAGCTTCGGAGCTTACACTGAAGCTTTCTTT. Amino acids: CASSFGAYTEAFF.

This clone was detected a few times. V gene TRBV29-1 combines with J gene TRBJ2-3; no firm D call. The V end was cut by 4 bases, the J end by 0 bases, with 11 bases between. This CDR3 comprises 14 residues. Germline lookup yields CDR1 SQVTM and CDR2 ANQGSEA. CDR3 loop: CSVGSSTSTDTQYF. CDR3 coding DNA: TGCAGCGTTGGATCAAGTACTAGCACAGATACGCAGTATTTT.

The chain has TRBV30 and TRBJ2-5, with 7 bases identical to TRBD1. CDR3 length equals 14 residues. Germline values: CDR1 GTSNPN, CDR2 SVGIG (reference sequence). The V gene end was trimmed by 7 bases and the J gene end by 7 bases; junction bases not matched to a gene: 15. In nucleotides, the CDR3 is TGTGCCTACACCTCGAGACAGGGTTTCGGGACCCAGTACTTC. This codes for CAYTSRQGFGTQYF.

This sequence joins TRBV4-1 and TRBJ1-6; 7 bases are shared with TRBD1. The junction had 15 bases not matched to a gene; V was cut back by 0 bases and J by 10 bases. In germline, CDR1 is MGHRA, CDR2 YSYEKL. This CDR3 spans 18 amino acids. The CDR3 DNA sequence: TGCGCCAGCAGCCAAGATCTTGTTGGTACAGGGGTTGAATCACCCCTCCACTTT. Encoded protein: CASSQDLVGTGVESPLHF.

The V call is TRBV30, the J call TRBJ2-3; 9 positions agree with TRBD2. With 0 bases clipped from V and 5 bases from J, the junction kept 6 bases outside the gene matches. Per germline, CDR1 GTSNPN and CDR2 SVGIG (reference sequence). The CDR3 is made up of 15 amino acids. In nucleotides, the CDR3 is TGTGCCTGGAGTGTAAAGGCGGGGGGGAAAGATACGCAGTATTTT. Amino acids: CAWSVKAGGKDTQYF.